The TCR beta chain described here comes from a study of cytomegalovirus exposure and HLA in healthy donors. General study results and limits: CMV serostatus was the sole immune exposure data available. Across HLA loci, a later analysis found differing TCR association rates, with DRB1 most and HLA-C fewest. Productive rates of about 87% or about 30% were seen for most TCR beta V segments in an earlier analysis.

The V end lost 4 bases, the J end lost 8 bases, and 12 bases lay between the germline ends. Germline CDR1 reads SNHLY; CDR2 reads FYNNEI. The CDR3 totals 13 residues. On this clone: Its antigen is undetermined.

Primers included in the PCR were 60 Vbeta and 13 Jbeta primers. Original methodology: Around 83 million unique TCR beta chains, roughly 11 million shared, were counted in a later analysis. Generated by immunoSEQ multiplex PCR, the TCRdb table keeps only in-frame clones and is missing some. V, J and clone size derive from that table, while D and trimming were established from the DNA sequence. The table has more than 90,000 clones, 60% to 85% seen once; the top ten hold 10%. The specimen sequenced was PBMCs. This sequence was found in a man aged 50 to 59 in good health and CMV-seronegative. The chain recombines TRBV2 with TRBJ2-1, with TRBD2 as a possible D gene (6 bases). CDR3: CASSGTEGDEQFF. The CDR3 bases are TGTGCCAGCAGTGGCACGGAGGGCGATGAGCAGTTCTTC.